This T cell receptor beta chain was observed in a study of identical twins. This clonotype was detected only a few times. Its antigen is currently unknown. General study points: Where out-of-frame alpha sequences were twin-shared, they showed excess low generation probability. Instead of following the same donors, the conclusions were based on cross-sectional statistical analysis.

Unique molecular identifiers were present on the cDNA, and a universal primer site came from template switching. TCRdb passed the 5' RACE reads through MiXCR, listing each CDR3 protein once. The repertoire has about 1.7 million distinct CDR3 sequences, around 33% of them found once; the top ten carry less than 0.35%. CDR3 length: 12 amino acids. V gave up 7 bases and J gave up 8 bases, with 13 bases separating them. From germline, CDR1 is SGHTA and CDR2 FQGNSA. The sample consisted of cord blood. The source of this sequence is a newborn girl in good health. V usage is TRBV7-2 and J usage is TRBJ2-3, with D hard to call. The CDR3 DNA reads TGTGCCAGCACCCCCCATGTCGGTACGCAGTATTTT. Its translation: CASTPHVGTQYF. Variable domain in full (rest from reference TRBV7-2 and TRBJ2-3): GAGVSQSPSNKVTEKGKDVELRCDPISGHTALYWYRQSLGQGLEFLIYFQGNSAPDKSGLPSDRFSAERTGGSVSTLTIQRTQQEDSAVYLCASTPHVGTQYFGPGTRLTVL.